This paragraph reports one T cell receptor beta chain. The V end lost 6 bases, the J end lost 2 bases, and 9 bases lay between the germline ends. Germline values: CDR1 SNHLY, CDR2 FYNNEI. The CDR3 loop spans 13 amino acids. This specimen comes from a study of T cell changes during pregnancy in multiple sclerosis. Here immunoSEQ multiplex PCR was the method, and the copy in TCRdb shows in-frame clones only, minus some. The data hold 50,000 to 70,000 clones, with 93% observed a single time. This sequence joins TRBV2 and TRBJ2-3; D is unclear. The specimen was peripheral blood, collected after pregnancy. The source is a female donor with multiple sclerosis, enrolled in a pregnancy study. The CDR3 nucleotides are TGTGCCAGCAGCCCCCCCTTCACAGATACGCAGTATTTT. Translation gives CASSPPFTDTQYF.